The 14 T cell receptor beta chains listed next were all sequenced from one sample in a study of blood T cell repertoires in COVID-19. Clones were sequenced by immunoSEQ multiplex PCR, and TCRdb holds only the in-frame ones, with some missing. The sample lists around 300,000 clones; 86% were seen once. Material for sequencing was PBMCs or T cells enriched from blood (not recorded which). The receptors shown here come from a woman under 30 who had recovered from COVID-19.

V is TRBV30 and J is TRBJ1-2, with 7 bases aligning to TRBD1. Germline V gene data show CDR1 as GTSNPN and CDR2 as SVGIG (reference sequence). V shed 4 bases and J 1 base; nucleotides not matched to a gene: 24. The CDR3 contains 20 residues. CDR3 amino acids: CAWIYGSGPAGTEINYGYTF. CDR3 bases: TGTGCCTGGATATACGGTTCCGGGCCGGCCGGGACAGAGATTAACTATGGCTACACCTTC.

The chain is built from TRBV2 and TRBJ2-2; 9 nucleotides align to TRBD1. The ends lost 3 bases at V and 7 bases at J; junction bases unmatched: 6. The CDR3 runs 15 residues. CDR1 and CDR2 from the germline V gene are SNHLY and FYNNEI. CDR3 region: CASSDRDRDNGELFF. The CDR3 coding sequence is TGTGCCAGCAGTGACCGGGACAGGGATAACGGGGAGCTGTTTTTT.

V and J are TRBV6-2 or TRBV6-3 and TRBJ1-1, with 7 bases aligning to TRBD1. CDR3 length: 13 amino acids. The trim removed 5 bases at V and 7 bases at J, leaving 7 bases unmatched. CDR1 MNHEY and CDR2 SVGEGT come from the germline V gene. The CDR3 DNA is TGTGCCAGCAGTACCGACAGACAGGGTGAAGCTTTCTTT. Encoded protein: CASSTDRQGEAFF.

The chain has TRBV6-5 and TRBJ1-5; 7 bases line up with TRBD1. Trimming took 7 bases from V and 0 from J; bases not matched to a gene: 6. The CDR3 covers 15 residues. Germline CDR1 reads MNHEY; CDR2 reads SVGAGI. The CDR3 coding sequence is TGTGCCAGCAATCGGGACAGCTATAGCAATCAGCCCCAGCATTTT. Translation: CASNRDSYSNQPQHF.

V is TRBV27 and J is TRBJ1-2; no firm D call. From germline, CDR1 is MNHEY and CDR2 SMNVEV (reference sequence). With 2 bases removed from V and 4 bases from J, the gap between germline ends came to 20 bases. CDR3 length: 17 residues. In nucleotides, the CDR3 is TGTGCCAGCAGTTTAATCTCCAGTATCTCCTTCTTCTATGGCTACACCTTC. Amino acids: CASSLISSISFFYGYTF.

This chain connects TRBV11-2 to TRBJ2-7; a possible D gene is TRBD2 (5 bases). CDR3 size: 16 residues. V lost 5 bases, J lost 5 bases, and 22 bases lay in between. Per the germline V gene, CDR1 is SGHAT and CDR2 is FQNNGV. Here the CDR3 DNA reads TGTGCCAGCAGCCCAGCCCGGGGTCAAAACCCCCACGAGCAGTACTTC. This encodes CASSPARGQNPHEQYF.

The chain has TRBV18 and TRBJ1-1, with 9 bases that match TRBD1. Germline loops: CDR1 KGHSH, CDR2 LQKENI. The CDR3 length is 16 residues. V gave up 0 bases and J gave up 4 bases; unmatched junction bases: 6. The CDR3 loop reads CASSPPTGGLGTEAFF. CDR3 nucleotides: TGTGCCAGCTCACCACCCACAGGGGGCTTGGGCACTGAAGCTTTCTTT.

The CDR3 DNA follows: TGTGCCAGCAGCTTAACGAGCGGGCGGGAGGGCTCCGATACGCAGTATTTT. It encodes CASSLTSGREGSDTQYF. The J gene is TRBJ2-3, the V gene TRBV7-3; 9 nucleotides match TRBD2. With V trimmed by 0 bases and J by 6 bases, 10 bases remained unmatched. The CDR3 contains 17 residues. Germline CDR1 reads SGHTA; CDR2 reads FQGTGA.

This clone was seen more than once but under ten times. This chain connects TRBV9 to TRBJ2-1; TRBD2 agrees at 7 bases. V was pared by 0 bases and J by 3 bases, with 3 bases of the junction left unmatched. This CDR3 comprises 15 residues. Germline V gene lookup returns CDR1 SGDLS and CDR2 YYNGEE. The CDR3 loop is CASSVDLADYNEQFF. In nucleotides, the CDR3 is TGTGCCAGCAGCGTAGACCTAGCGGACTACAATGAGCAGTTCTTC.

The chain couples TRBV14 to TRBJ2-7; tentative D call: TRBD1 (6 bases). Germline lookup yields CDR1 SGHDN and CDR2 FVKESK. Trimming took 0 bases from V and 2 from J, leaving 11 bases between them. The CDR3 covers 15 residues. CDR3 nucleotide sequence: TGTGCCAGCAGCCAAGATAGAAGGACAGCCTACGAGCAGTACTTC. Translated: CASSQDRRTAYEQYF.

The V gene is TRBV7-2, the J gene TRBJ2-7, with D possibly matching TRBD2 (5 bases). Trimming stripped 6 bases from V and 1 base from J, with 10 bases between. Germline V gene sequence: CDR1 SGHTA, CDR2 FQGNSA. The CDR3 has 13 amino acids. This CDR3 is CASSPGLSYEQYF. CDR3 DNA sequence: TGTGCCAGCAGTCCCGGACTGTCCTACGAGCAGTACTTC.

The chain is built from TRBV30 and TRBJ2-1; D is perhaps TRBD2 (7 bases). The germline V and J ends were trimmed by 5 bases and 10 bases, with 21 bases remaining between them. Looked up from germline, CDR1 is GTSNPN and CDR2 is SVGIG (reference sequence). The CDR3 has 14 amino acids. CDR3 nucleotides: TGTGCCTGGGCGACGGGGGGCCCCATGGGGGAGCAGTTCTTC. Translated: CAWATGGPMGEQFF.

The DNA for the CDR3 is TGTGCCAGCAGGGAGGACAGTCTTAGTAATCAGCCCCAGCATTTT. Translated: CASREDSLSNQPQHF. The V call is TRBV7-8, the J call TRBJ1-5; possible D gene TRBD1, 6 bases. This CDR3 region has 15 residues. V lost 6 bases, J lost 4 bases, and 16 bases lay in between. Germline CDR1 SGHVS, CDR2 FQNEAQ. Based on the CDR3 plus reference TRBV7-8 and TRBJ1-5, the full variable domain is GAGVSQSPRYKVAKRGQDVALRCDPISGHVSLFWYQQALGQGPEFLTYFQNEAQLDKSGLPSDRFFAERPEGSVSTLKIQRTQQEDSAVYLCASREDSLSNQPQHFGDGTRLSIL.

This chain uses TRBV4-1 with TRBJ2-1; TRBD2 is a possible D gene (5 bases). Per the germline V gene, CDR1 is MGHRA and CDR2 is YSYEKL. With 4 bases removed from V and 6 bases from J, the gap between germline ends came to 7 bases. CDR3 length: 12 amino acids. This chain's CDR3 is CASSLSGNEQFF. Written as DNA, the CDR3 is TGCGCCAGCAGCCTAAGCGGCAATGAGCAGTTCTTC.